This T cell receptor beta chain comes out of a study of blood T cells in healthy people across ages. Primed by a sample-barcoded 5' primer and a J-beta primer mix, a second PCR proceeded for about 6 to 11 cycles. A single record per CDR3 protein comes from TCRdb applying MiXCR to the 5' RACE reads. This sample has around 710,000 distinct CDR3 sequences, with 43% found just once. This clonotype was seen repeatedly, ten times or more. Trimming cost V 2 bases and J 0 bases, with 8 bases left between them. The CDR3 loop spans 16 amino acids. Germline V gene lookup returns CDR1 LGHDT and CDR2 YNNKEL (reference sequence).

The TCR sequence derives from a woman aged 60-70 years in good health. Source material: blood. The chain couples TRBV3-1 to TRBJ2-6; D ambiguous. The CDR3 DNA follows: TGTGCCAGCAGCCAAAGACGGGCCTCTGGGGCCAACGTCCTGACTTTC. This codes for CASSQRRASGANVLTF.